This T cell receptor (beta chain) was sequenced for a study of T cells after yellow fever vaccination. In TCRdb, the 5' RACE reads were re-called with MiXCR into one record per CDR3 protein. The top ten hold roughly 29% of the sample, which has 70,000 or so distinct CDR3 sequences, around 7.1% seen once. The germline V and J ends were trimmed by 9 bases and 0 bases, with 18 bases remaining between them. The germline CDR1 and CDR2 sequences are LNHDA and SQIVND (reference sequence). The CDR3 has 16 amino acids. This chain connects TRBV19 to TRBJ2-1; no clear D. Sample: CD8+ T cells sorted from PBMCs, taken more than 8 days after the first yellow fever vaccination. The TCR originated in a man between 18 and 35 years old who received the YFV17D yellow fever vaccine. CDR3 in DNA: TGTGCCAGCCAAACCTCTCGAGGCACCTCCTACAATGAGCAGTTCTTC. Amino acids: CASQTSRGTSYNEQFF.